A single sample gave rise to the 32 T cell receptor beta chains below, sequenced in a study of monozygotic twins with inflammatory bowel disease. TCRdb re-analyzed the 5' RACE reads; it lists each CDR3 protein once, without DNA. This sample's clone table lists over 350,000 distinct CDR3 sequences. Material for sequencing was blood. These receptors originate from a human donor with ulcerative colitis or Crohn's disease, or a healthy co-twin of an affected twin (not recorded which).

The chain combines TRBV10-3 with TRBJ2-7; TCRdb indicates TRBD1, and absent DNA this call remains unverified. There are 15 residues in the CDR3. Germline assignment: CDR1 ENHRY and CDR2 SYGVKD. CDR3 loop: CAISGGHNSPAEQYF.

The rearrangement links TRBV12-5 to TRBJ2-2; checking the TCRdb D call of TRBD1 is not possible without DNA. Looked up from germline, CDR1 is LGHNT and CDR2 is FRNRAP. The CDR3 runs to 16 residues. The CDR3 protein is CASGRNPQSNTGELFF.

This chain links TRBV7-9 with TRBJ2-5; TCRdb returns TRBD1, unconfirmable since there is no DNA. Germline V gene sequence: CDR1 SEHNR, CDR2 FQNEAQ (reference sequence). This CDR3 spans 15 amino acids. The CDR3 spells CASTYSGGALETQYF.

The rearrangement links TRBV5-1 to TRBJ2-1; the TCRdb D gene call, TRBD2, has no DNA to confirm it. Germline CDR1 reads SGHRS; CDR2 reads YFSETQ. The CDR3 is 15 residues long. CDR3 residues: CASSFVAGDYNEQFF.

The chain employs TRBV7-2 and TRBJ1-5. Germline V gene sequence: CDR1 SGHTA, CDR2 FQGNSA. This CDR3 is 16 amino acids long. CDR3 in amino acids: CASSFLDRALGEPQHF.

The chain links TRBV3-1 to TRBJ1-4. Germline CDR1 and CDR2: LGHDT and YNNKEL (reference sequence). The CDR3 sequence is 16 residues long. CDR3: CASSQDGGKLNEKLFF.

The J gene is TRBJ1-6, the V gene TRBV6-2 or TRBV6-3; TCRdb's D call of TRBD1 is untestable without DNA. CDR1 is MNHEY, CDR2 SVGEGT, per germline. CDR3 length: 20 amino acids. The CDR3 is CASSYPTGQGSSSYNSPLHF.

This chain connects TRBV20-1 to TRBJ2-4; no DNA is available, so the TRBD1 call from TCRdb remains unchecked. The CDR3 covers 14 residues. Germline V lookup: CDR1 DFQATT, CDR2 SNEGSKA (reference sequence). The CDR3: CSARDWGGPNIQYF.

J is TRBJ1-2 and V is TRBV2. This CDR3 spans 12 amino acids. From germline, CDR1 is SNHLY and CDR2 FYNNEI. The CDR3 spells CASPPETYGYTF. The full variable domain, completed using reference TRBV2 and TRBJ1-2, is EPEVTQTPSHQVTQMGQEVILRCVPISNHLYFYWYRQILGQKVEFLVSFYNNEISEKSEIFDDQFSVERPDGSNFTLKIRSTKLEDSAMYFCASPPETYGYTFGSGTRLTVV.

V and J are TRBV20-1 and TRBJ1-5; TCRdb reports TRBD1, a call that lacks DNA to check it against. Germline V gene data show CDR1 as DFQATT and CDR2 as SNEGSKA (reference sequence). CDR3 length: 13 amino acids. CDR3 in amino acids: CSAPTGTGQPQHF.

This CDR3 is CASSVEGGRETQYF. This rearrangement joins TRBV9 to TRBJ2-5; TCRdb picks TRBD1, but there is no DNA to check that call. This CDR3 has 14 amino acids. Per germline, CDR1 SGDLS and CDR2 YYNGEE.

The V call is TRBV9, the J call TRBJ1-2; TCRdb picks TRBD1, but there is no DNA to check that call. There are 13 residues in the CDR3. The V gene's germline CDR1 is SGDLS and CDR2 YYNGEE. The CDR3 sequence: CASSPRNSYGYTF.

The chain joins TRBV20-1 to TRBJ2-6; TCRdb gives TRBD2 as the D gene, but with no DNA this cannot be confirmed. Germline CDR1 is DFQATT and CDR2 is SNEGSKA (reference sequence). The CDR3 is 17 amino acids. The CDR3 protein is CSARDLRSRSGANVLTF.

This rearrangement joins TRBV10-3 to TRBJ2-7; TCRdb's D call, TRBD1, is unchecked because there is no DNA. The CDR3 runs 14 residues. The V gene's germline CDR1 is ENHRY and CDR2 SYGVKD. The CDR3 loop is CAIRRQGSSYEQYF.

The chain recombines TRBV4-2 with TRBJ2-2; TCRdb picks TRBD1, but there is no DNA to check that call. CDR1 is LGHNA, CDR2 YNFKEQ, per germline. This CDR3 spans 16 amino acids. CDR3: CASSRTAGGYTGELFF.

The chain is built from TRBV5-1 and TRBJ1-3. Germline V lookup: CDR1 SGHRS, CDR2 YFSETQ. The CDR3 spans 17 residues. The CDR3 is CASSLGQFTSSGNTIYF. The full variable domain, with the rest looked up from reference TRBV5-1 and TRBJ1-3, is KAGVTQTPRYLIKTRGQQVTLSCSPISGHRSVSWYQQTPGQGLQFLFEYFSETQRNKGNFPGRFSGRQFSNSRSEMNVSTLELGDSALYLCASSLGQFTSSGNTIYFGEGSWLTVV.

CDR3 residues: CASSSSGAYTDTQYF. The chain recombines TRBV7-3 with TRBJ2-3; TCRdb's D call, TRBD2, is unchecked because there is no DNA. In germline, CDR1 is SGHTA, CDR2 FQGTGA. This CDR3 region has 15 residues.

V usage is TRBV5-6 and J usage is TRBJ1-5; the TCRdb D gene call, TRBD1, has no DNA to confirm it. The CDR3 loop spans 15 amino acids. CDR1 SGHDT and CDR2 YYEEEE come from the germline V gene. The CDR3 reads CASSSDRVGNQPQHF.

The rearrangement links TRBV7-9 to TRBJ2-3; TCRdb returns TRBD1, unconfirmable since there is no DNA. CDR3 size: 17 residues. Germline-derived CDR1 and CDR2 are SEHNR and FQNEAQ (reference sequence). The CDR3 region is CAISSTRVGVSTDTQYF.

The chain combines TRBV9 with TRBJ2-2; the D call from TCRdb, TRBD2, cannot be confirmed without DNA. This CDR3 has 15 residues. Germline V gene data show CDR1 as SGDLS and CDR2 as YYNGEE. The CDR3: CASSPPLQPTGELFF.

The chain links TRBV5-1 to TRBJ1-5; the TCRdb call, TRBD1, lacks DNA for checking. This CDR3 comprises 15 residues. CDR1 and CDR2 (germline): SGHRS, YFSETQ. CDR3 residues: CASSRTGSSNQPQHF.

V gene TRBV7-9 combines with J gene TRBJ2-7; absent DNA, TCRdb's TRBD2 call cannot be checked. The CDR3 is 14 residues long. Germline CDR1 SEHNR, CDR2 FQNEAQ (reference sequence). The chain's CDR3 is CASSPSGGAYEQYF.

The chain recombines TRBV12-3 or TRBV12-4 with TRBJ2-3; with no DNA, the TCRdb D assignment of TRBD1 cannot be verified. The CDR3 has 14 amino acids. The CDR3 protein is CASRTGEVWDTQYF.

This chain connects TRBV5-1 to TRBJ2-3; with no DNA, the TCRdb D assignment of TRBD2 cannot be verified. CDR1 and CDR2 from the germline V gene are SGHRS and YFSETQ. This CDR3 has 16 residues. The CDR3 is CASSFRPDYRTDTQYF.

The chain links TRBV12-3 or TRBV12-4 to TRBJ2-3. CDR3 length: 14 amino acids. The CDR3 is CASSTMTSTDTQYF.

The genes are TRBV10-3 and TRBJ1-6; as DNA is missing, the TRBD1 call by TCRdb cannot be tested. Germline V CDR1 and CDR2: ENHRY, SYGVKD. CDR3 length equals 14 residues. The CDR3: CAISGQGGDSPLHF.

This chain links TRBV12-3 or TRBV12-4 with TRBJ1-4; TCRdb's D gene call, TRBD1, goes unchecked for lack of DNA. CDR3 size: 16 residues. CDR3: CASSLRGAVSGEKLFF.

This chain joins TRBV2 and TRBJ2-5. CDR3 length: 14 amino acids. Looked up from germline, CDR1 is SNHLY and CDR2 is FYNNEI. The CDR3 here is CASSDAVVGETQYF. The whole variable domain, remainder taken from reference TRBV2 and TRBJ2-5, is EPEVTQTPSHQVTQMGQEVILRCVPISNHLYFYWYRQILGQKVEFLVSFYNNEISEKSEIFDDQFSVERPDGSNFTLKIRSTKLEDSAMYFCASSDAVVGETQYFGPGTRLLVL.

The chain links TRBV15 to TRBJ2-2. Per germline, CDR1 LNHNV and CDR2 YYDKDF (reference sequence). The CDR3 spans 12 residues. CDR3 in amino acids: CATSLTTGELFF.

The gene calls are TRBV6-2 or TRBV6-3 and TRBJ2-7; TCRdb's D gene call, TRBD2, goes unchecked for lack of DNA. The CDR3 runs to 15 residues. Germline CDR1 is MNHEY and CDR2 is SVGEGT. The CDR3 sequence is CASSLAGGHDYEQYF.

J is TRBJ2-1 and V is TRBV7-8; TCRdb indicates TRBD2, and absent DNA this call remains unverified. The CDR3 has 13 amino acids. From germline, CDR1 is SGHVS and CDR2 FQNEAQ. The CDR3 here is CASSLARGVEQFF.

This chain connects TRBV6-2 or TRBV6-3 to TRBJ2-1. This CDR3 has 14 amino acids. Germline CDR1 MNHEY, CDR2 SVGEGT. The chain's CDR3 is CASSYSLTLNEQFF.